Given below is one T cell receptor (beta chain) in context. The CDR3 sequence is 11 residues long. CDR1 LNHDA and CDR2 SQIVND come from the germline V gene (reference sequence). Trimming removed 5 bases from V and 3 bases from J, with 5 bases in between. These data are taken from a study of blood T cell repertoires in COVID-19. Sequenced by immunoSEQ multiplex PCR; TCRdb stores in-frame clones only, minus some. The table includes about 530,000 clones, about 88% detected once. This TCR was recovered from a woman between 50 and 59 years old with COVID-19, enrolled during active disease. The sequencing input was peripheral blood. This chain joins TRBV19 and TRBJ2-7; no definite D call. The DNA for the CDR3 is TGTGCCAGTAGTTCGGGCTACGAGCAGTACTTC. As protein: CASSSGYEQYF. The full variable domain, with the rest looked up from reference TRBV19 and TRBJ2-7, is DGGITQSPKYLFRKEGQNVTLSCEQNLNHDAMYWYRQDPGQGLRLIYYSQIVNDFQKGDIAEGYSVSREKKESFPLTVTSAQKNPTAFYLCASSSGYEQYFGPGTRLTVT.